The 7 T cell receptor beta chains listed next were all sequenced from one sample in a study of cytomegalovirus exposure and HLA in healthy donors. A multiplex PCR was run with 60 Vbeta primers and 13 Jbeta primers. The table came from immunoSEQ multiplex PCR; TCRdb's copy has only in-frame clones and leaves some out. Among approximately 130,000 clones, over 65% were seen once, and the ten largest hold roughly 1.8%. The sequencing sample was made of PBMCs. The receptors originated from a man younger than 35 in good health and CMV-seronegative.

The V gene is TRBV19, the J gene TRBJ1-5; D unclear. Germline-derived CDR1 and CDR2 are LNHDA and SQIVND (reference sequence). Trimming took 1 base from V and 3 from J, leaving 10 bases between them. This CDR3 has 15 residues. The CDR3 protein is CASSIGRQANQPQHF. CDR3 nucleotides: TGTGCCAGTAGTATAGGTAGACAAGCCAATCAGCCCCAGCATTTT. The complete variable domain, with remaining parts taken from reference TRBV19 and TRBJ1-5, reads DGGITQSPKYLFRKEGQNVTLSCEQNLNHDAMYWYRQDPGQGLRLIYYSQIVNDFQKGDIAEGYSVSREKKESFPLTVTSAQKNPTAFYLCASSIGRQANQPQHFGDGTRLSIL.

The chain carries TRBV6-6 and TRBJ2-5; D is undetermined. This CDR3 contains 14 residues. CDR1 is MNHNY and CDR2 is SVGAGI in the germline V gene (reference sequence). Trimming left V 6 bases short and J 4 bases short, with 15 bases between. The CDR3 DNA reads TGTGCCAGCAGCACCGGGTCCCGGCGAGAGACCCAGTACTTC. It yields the protein CASSTGSRRETQYF.

The rearrangement uses TRBV9 and TRBJ2-1; 8 bases agree with TRBD2. Trimming cost V 0 bases and J 9 bases; bases outside gene matches: 11. Germline CDR1 and CDR2: SGDLS and YYNGEE. The CDR3 totals 16 residues. The CDR3 sequence is CASSVGAAGAFGEQFF. Written as DNA, the CDR3 is TGTGCCAGCAGCGTAGGGGCAGCGGGGGCTTTTGGTGAGCAGTTCTTC. The full variable domain, its missing parts supplied by reference TRBV9 and TRBJ2-1, is DSGVTQTPKHLITATGQRVTLRCSPRSGDLSVYWYQQSLDQGLQFLIQYYNGEERAKGNILERFSAQQFPDLHSELNLSSLELGDSALYFCASSVGAAGAFGEQFFGPGTRLTVL.

The chain recombines TRBV11-2 with TRBJ2-7, with D hard to call. The V gene's germline CDR1 is SGHAT and CDR2 FQNNGV. The V and J ends lost 0 bases and 5 bases respectively, with 8 bases between them. The CDR3 runs to 13 residues. The CDR3 DNA is TGTGCCAGCAGCTTAGAAGAGATAAACGAGCAGTACTTC. Translation gives CASSLEEINEQYF.

The gene calls are TRBV19 and TRBJ1-2; D not certain. Germline V lookup: CDR1 LNHDA, CDR2 SQIVND (reference sequence). V was trimmed by 0 bases and J by 0 bases, leaving 5 bases between them. The CDR3 is 14 residues long. CDR3 DNA sequence: TGTGCCAGTAGTATAGATCGTCCTAACTATGGCTACACCTTC. Its translation is CASSIDRPNYGYTF.

This chain connects TRBV6-6 to TRBJ2-7; tentative D call: TRBD2 (6 bases). CDR1 MNHNY and CDR2 SVGAGI come from the germline V gene (reference sequence). V lost 8 bases and J 1 base, leaving 9 bases between the germline ends. CDR3 size: 12 residues. The CDR3, as DNA: TGTGCCAGCTCGCGGGGTTCCTACGAGCAGTACTTC. The encoded protein is CASSRGSYEQYF.

The V call is TRBV28, the J call TRBJ1-2; D gene ambiguous. The CDR3 loop spans 12 amino acids. Germline CDR1 MDHEN, CDR2 SYDVKM. Deletions cut 5 bases from V and 5 bases from J, with 9 bases between. The CDR3 loop reads CASSPLVYGYTF. DNA for the CDR3: TGTGCCAGCAGTCCCCTTGTTTATGGCTACACCTTC.